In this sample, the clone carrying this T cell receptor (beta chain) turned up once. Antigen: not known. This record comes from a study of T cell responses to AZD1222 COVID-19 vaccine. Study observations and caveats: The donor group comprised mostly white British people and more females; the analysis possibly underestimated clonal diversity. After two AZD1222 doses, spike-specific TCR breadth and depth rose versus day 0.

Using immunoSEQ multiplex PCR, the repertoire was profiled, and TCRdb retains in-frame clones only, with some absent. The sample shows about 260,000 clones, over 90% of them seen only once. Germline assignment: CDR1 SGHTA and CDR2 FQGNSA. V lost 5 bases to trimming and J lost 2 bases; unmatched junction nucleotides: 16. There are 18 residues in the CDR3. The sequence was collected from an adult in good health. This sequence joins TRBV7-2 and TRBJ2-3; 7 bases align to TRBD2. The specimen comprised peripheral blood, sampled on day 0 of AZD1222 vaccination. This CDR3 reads CASSLSGAGDFPTDTQYF. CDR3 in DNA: TGTGCCAGCAGCCTCTCTGGGGCGGGAGACTTCCCCACAGATACGCAGTATTTT.